This is a list of T cell receptor beta chains from one sample in a study of blood T cell repertoires in COVID-19. The table came from immunoSEQ multiplex PCR; TCRdb's copy has only in-frame clones and leaves some out. The sample contains 270,000 or so clones, roughly 90% of which appear only once. The sequenced sample was peripheral blood. The receptors come from a man aged 40-49 years with acute or convalescent COVID-19. Both conserved end residues are part of each CDR3. Each record gives: V gene, D gene, clone size, J gene, CDR3 protein, CDR3 DNA. A D gene is named only where the DNA matches it firmly. Size values are once, few and many counts, or a class for expanded clones, and some rows have none.

TRBV5-1,.,.,TRBJ2-7,CASSAGTTDEQYF,TGCGCCAGCAGCGCCGGGACAACTGACGAGCAGTACTTC
TRBV5-1,TRBD1,.,TRBJ2-7,CASSPGQGAYEQYF,TGCGCCAGCAGCCCAGGACAGGGTGCCTACGAGCAGTACTTC
TRBV27,TRBD2,.,TRBJ2-7,CASSPSRTSGFNF,TGTGCCAGCAGTCCCTCTCGGACTAGCGGTTTCAACTTC
TRBV2,.,.,TRBJ1-6,CATLSQRGNSPLHF,TGTGCCACCCTTAGTCAGCGTGGCAATTCACCCCTCCACTTT
TRBV3-1/TRBV3-2,.,.,TRBJ2-7,CASSQHYRESREQYF,TGTGCCAGCAGCCAACATTACAGGGAATCTCGCGAGCAGTACTTC
TRBV3-1/TRBV3-2,.,.,TRBJ1-5,CASGGNNQPQHF,TGTGCCAGCGGGGGGAACAATCAGCCCCAGCATTTT
TRBV2,TRBD2,.,TRBJ2-3,CASSFLAGGSTDTQYF,TGTGCCAGCAGTTTTTTAGCGGGGGGAAGCACAGATACGCAGTATTTT
TRBV18,.,.,TRBJ1-4,CASSPPEAFGEKLFF,TGTGCCAGCTCACCTCCGGAGGCATTTGGGGAAAAACTGTTTTTT
TRBV7-2,.,.,TRBJ1-5,CASSERGGQPQHF,TGTGCCAGCAGCGAGCGAGGAGGTCAGCCCCAGCATTTT
TRBV7-2,.,.,TRBJ2-7,CASSSFRVGSYEQYF,TGTGCCAGCAGCTCCTTCAGGGTTGGCTCCTACGAGCAGTACTTC
TRBV12-3/TRBV12-4,TRBD2,.,TRBJ2-1,CASSTSGGIEQFF,TGTGCCAGCAGTACTAGCGGGGGCATAGAGCAGTTCTTC
TRBV10-3,TRBD1,.,TRBJ1-6,CAISERYRGQIYSPLHF,TGTGCCATCAGTGAGAGGTATCGGGGACAGATTTATTCACCCCTCCACTTT
TRBV20-1,.,.,TRBJ2-1,CSARANNEQFF,TGCAGTGCTAGAGCTAACAATGAGCAGTTCTTC
TRBV11-2,.,few,TRBJ1-5,CASSQTVSNQPQHF,TGTGCCAGCAGCCAGACAGTTAGCAATCAGCCCCAGCATTTT
TRBV20-1,.,.,TRBJ2-3,CSASVSLAWYF,TGCAGTGCTAGCGTGTCATTAGCGTGGTATTTT
TRBV12-5,.,.,TRBJ1-4,CASGLYLGGQHEKLFF,TGTGCTAGTGGTTTGTACCTCGGGGGGCAACATGAAAAACTGTTTTTT
TRBV3-1/TRBV3-2,.,.,TRBJ2-1,CASSQSGLHNEQFF,TGTGCCAGCAGCCAATCGGGACTTCACAATGAGCAGTTCTTC
TRBV3-1/TRBV3-2,TRBD1,.,TRBJ1-5,CASSPSGGRAQHF,TGTGCCAGCAGCCCCTCAGGGGGAAGGGCCCAGCATTTT
TRBV5-4,TRBD1,.,TRBJ2-3,CASSKNRDREYKTQYF,TGTGCCAGCAGCAAGAACCGGGACAGGGAGTACAAGACGCAGTATTTT
TRBV9,TRBD1,once,TRBJ1-6,CASSEGQGRSYNSPLHF,TGTGCCAGCAGCGAGGGACAGGGCCGCTCCTATAATTCACCCCTCCACTTT
TRBV6-4,.,.,TRBJ1-5,CASMGRNRPSNQPQHF,TGTGCCAGCATGGGGCGAAACCGACCGAGCAATCAGCCCCAGCATTTT
TRBV5-6,.,.,TRBJ1-1,CASTLSGLWDTEAFF,TGTGCCAGCACCCTATCAGGGCTTTGGGACACTGAAGCTTTCTTT
TRBV18,TRBD2,.,TRBJ2-7,CASSPNGGDGEQYF,TGTGCCAGCTCACCAAACGGGGGGGATGGGGAGCAGTACTTC
TRBV5-1,TRBD1,.,TRBJ1-6,CASSPEGQPINSPLHF,TGCGCCAGCAGCCCGGAGGGACAGCCCATTAATTCACCCCTCCACTTT
TRBV24-1,.,.,TRBJ2-3,CATADGGTDTQYF,TGTGCCACCGCGGATGGAGGCACAGATACGCAGTATTTT
TRBV9,.,.,TRBJ1-1,CASRTGTEAFF,TGTGCCAGCCGAACGGGCACTGAAGCTTTCTTT
TRBV18,.,.,TRBJ1-2,CASSPSQRYEYGYTF,TGTGCCAGCTCACCAAGCCAGAGGTATGAATATGGCTACACCTTC
TRBV28,TRBD1,.,TRBJ1-1,CATRQGRTEAFF,TGTGCCACCAGACAGGGCCGCACTGAAGCTTTCTTT
TRBV24-1,TRBD1,.,TRBJ1-1,CATVLRWSQGGDTEAFF,TGTGCCACCGTCCTACGTTGGTCTCAGGGGGGAGACACTGAAGCTTTCTTT
TRBV25-1,TRBD1,.,TRBJ1-2,CASSVSGTGGLYGYTF,TGTGCCAGCAGTGTCTCCGGGACAGGGGGTCTCTATGGCTACACCTTC
TRBV11-2,.,.,TRBJ1-3,CASRSPGGSGNTIYF,TGTGCCAGCAGATCGCCCGGGGGATCTGGAAACACCATATATTTT
TRBV11-2,.,.,TRBJ2-7,CASSFTVTYEQYF,TGTGCCAGCAGCTTTACGGTTACCTACGAGCAGTACTTC
TRBV3-1/TRBV3-2,TRBD1,.,TRBJ1-2,CASSQGGAWTGYGYTF,TGTGCCAGCAGCCAAGGAGGAGCATGGACAGGGTATGGCTACACCTTC
TRBV11-2,TRBD2,.,TRBJ2-7,CASSLGGGDYYEQYF,TGTGCCAGCAGCTTAGGAGGTGGGGACTACTACGAGCAGTACTTC
TRBV5-1,TRBD2,.,TRBJ2-3,CASSIETSGGENTQYF,TGCGCCAGCAGCATCGAGACTAGCGGGGGGGAAAATACGCAGTATTTT
TRBV6-5,TRBD1,.,TRBJ2-2,CASRADRWNTGELFF,TGTGCCAGCAGGGCGGACAGGTGGAACACCGGGGAGCTGTTTTTT
TRBV29-1,.,.,TRBJ2-2,CSTPIKPGTTGELFF,TGCAGCACCCCGATTAAACCGGGTACCACCGGGGAGCTGTTTTTT
TRBV11-2,TRBD2,once,TRBJ2-3,CASSLFFAGGTDTQYF,TGTGCCAGCAGCTTATTTTTCGCGGGGGGCACAGATACGCAGTATTTT
TRBV3-1/TRBV3-2,.,once,TRBJ1-3,CASSLGRPSGNTIYF,TGTGCCAGCAGCCTTGGCCGCCCCTCTGGAAACACCATATATTTT
TRBV2,.,.,TRBJ1-1,CASNSYTRTEAFF,TGTGCCAGCAATTCTTATACCAGGACTGAAGCTTTCTTT
TRBV10-3,.,.,TRBJ1-4,CATQGWGEKLFF,TGTGCCACCCAGGGTTGGGGTGAAAAACTGTTTTTT
TRBV6-1,.,once,TRBJ1-2,CASSGRWSPQHNYGYTF,TGTGCCAGCAGTGGCCGATGGTCTCCACAGCATAACTATGGCTACACCTTC
TRBV10-1,.,.,TRBJ1-2,CASSTTVNYGYTF,TGCGCCAGCAGTACGACAGTAAACTATGGCTACACCTTC
TRBV2,.,.,TRBJ1-1,CASSEKGLGQTEAFF,TGTGCCAGCAGTGAAAAGGGGCTAGGGCAAACTGAAGCTTTCTTT
TRBV9,TRBD2,.,TRBJ2-1,CASSLAGRGLYNEQFF,TGTGCCAGCAGCCTAGCCGGGAGGGGCCTATACAATGAGCAGTTCTTC
TRBV19,TRBD1,.,TRBJ1-2,CASSRDRVLGYTF,TGTGCCAGTAGTAGGGACAGGGTGTTAGGCTACACCTTC
TRBV6-5,.,.,TRBJ1-6,CASSYRSSPLHF,TGTGCCAGCAGTTACCGTTCTTCACCCCTCCACTTT
TRBV13,TRBD1,.,TRBJ2-1,CASSSIDRGNEQFF,TGTGCCAGCAGCTCGATCGACAGGGGCAATGAGCAGTTCTTC